This T cell receptor (beta chain) was documented in a study of naive and memory T cell subsets. Specified treatment: skin biopsy from PPD injection site in Mantoux-positive individual. An oligonucleotide containing a UMI was ligated to the 3' end of TCR cDNA. Tuberculin skin test biopsies were taken where PPD was injected in Mantoux-positive people. This CDR3 region has 14 residues. The germline V gene has CDR1 SQVTM and CDR2 ANQGSEA. V lost 7 bases, J lost 5 bases, and 13 bases stayed unmatched. Ligated cDNA underwent four rounds of PCR with nested alpha and beta constant region primers and SP2. TCRdb re-called the UMI-ligation and nested PCR reads through MiXCR, storing one row per CDR3 protein. Counted here are approximately 37,000 distinct CDR3 sequences, about 10% occurring once; the ten biggest clones make up about 4.2%. By share, this clonotype ranks as medium-sized (0.01 to 0.1%).

The sequencing used skin, collected from a tuberculin skin test site. The genes are TRBV29-1 and TRBJ1-2, with 7 bases matching TRBD1. This TCR derives from an adult in good health. The CDR3 sequence: CSAIPWTGGYGYTF. The CDR3 DNA is TGCAGCGCCATACCCTGGACAGGCGGATATGGCTACACCTTC.